This record concerns one T cell receptor (beta chain) sequence. The sample originates from a study of blood T cell repertoires in COVID-19. The ends lost 11 bases at V and 4 bases at J; junction bases unmatched: 13. There are 15 residues in the CDR3. Looked up from germline, CDR1 is SGHTA and CDR2 is FQGTGA. Original processing methods: Using reference gene primer amplification, nucleated cell counts were estimated. Generated by immunoSEQ multiplex PCR, the TCRdb table keeps only in-frame clones and is missing some. From that table come the V and J calls and clone size; the DNA was used to work out D and trimming. In the table there are some 350,000 clones, approximately 90% of which are singletons. Cohort assignment relied on participant-reported clinical history. Cohort 3 recovered donors had two negative PCRs, clearance, or symptom resolution.

The V call is TRBV7-3, the J call TRBJ1-3, with 8 bases matching TRBD1. This sequence was found in a man between 18 and 29 years old who had recovered from COVID-19. The sequenced sample was PBMCs or T cells enriched from blood (not recorded which). The CDR3 DNA sequence: TGTGCCGCGGGGCAGGGGGCTTCGGAGGGAAACACCATATATTTT. As protein: CAAGQGASEGNTIYF.